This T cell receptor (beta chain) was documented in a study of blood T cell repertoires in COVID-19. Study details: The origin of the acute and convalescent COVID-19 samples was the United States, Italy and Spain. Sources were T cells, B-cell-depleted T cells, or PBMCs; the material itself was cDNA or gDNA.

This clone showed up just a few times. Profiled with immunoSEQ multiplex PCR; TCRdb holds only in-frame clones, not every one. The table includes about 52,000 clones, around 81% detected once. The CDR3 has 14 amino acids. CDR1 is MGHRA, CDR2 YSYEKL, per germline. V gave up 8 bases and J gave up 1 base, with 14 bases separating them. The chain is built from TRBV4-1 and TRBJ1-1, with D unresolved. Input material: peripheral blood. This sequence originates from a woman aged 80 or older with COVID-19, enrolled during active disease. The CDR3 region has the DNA TGCGCCAGCTACGCCGGTCGGGAGAACACTGAAGCTTTCTTT. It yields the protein CASYAGRENTEAFF.